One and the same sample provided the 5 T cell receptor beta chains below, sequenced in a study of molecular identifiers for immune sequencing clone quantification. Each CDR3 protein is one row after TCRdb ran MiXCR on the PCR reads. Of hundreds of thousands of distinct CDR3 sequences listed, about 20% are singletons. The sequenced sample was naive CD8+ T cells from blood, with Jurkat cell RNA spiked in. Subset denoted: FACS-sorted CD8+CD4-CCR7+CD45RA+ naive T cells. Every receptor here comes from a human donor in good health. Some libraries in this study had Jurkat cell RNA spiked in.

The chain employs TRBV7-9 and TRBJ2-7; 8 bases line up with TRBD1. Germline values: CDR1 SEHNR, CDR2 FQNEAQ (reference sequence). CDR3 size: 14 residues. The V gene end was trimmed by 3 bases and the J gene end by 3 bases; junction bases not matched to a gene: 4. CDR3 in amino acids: CASSFGQGLYEQYF. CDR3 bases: TGTGCCAGCAGCTTCGGACAGGGCCTCTACGAGCAGTACTTC.

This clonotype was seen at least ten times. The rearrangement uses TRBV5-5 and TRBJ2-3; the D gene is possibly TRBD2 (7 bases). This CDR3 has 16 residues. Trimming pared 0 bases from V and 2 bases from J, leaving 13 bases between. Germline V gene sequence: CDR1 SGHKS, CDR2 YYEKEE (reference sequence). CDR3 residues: CASSLEEGGVTDTQYF. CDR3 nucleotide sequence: TGTGCCAGCAGCTTGGAGGAGGGGGGGGTCACAGATACGCAGTATTTT.

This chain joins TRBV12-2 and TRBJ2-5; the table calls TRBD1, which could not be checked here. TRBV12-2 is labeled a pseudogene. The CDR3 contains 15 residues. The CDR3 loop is CASRLATGSIETQYF. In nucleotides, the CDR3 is TGTGCAAGTCGCTTAGCGACAGGGAGTATAGAGACCCAGTACTTC.

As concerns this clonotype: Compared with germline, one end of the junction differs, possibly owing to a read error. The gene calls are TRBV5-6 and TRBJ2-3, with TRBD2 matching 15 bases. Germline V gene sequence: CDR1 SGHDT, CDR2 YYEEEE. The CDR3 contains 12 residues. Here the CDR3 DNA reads TGTGCCAGCTGCTTCGGGACTAGCGGGAGGCTCTTT. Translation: CASCFGTSGRLF.

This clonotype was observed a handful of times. This chain's CDR3 is CASSPRAGLELEAFF. The CDR3 bases are TGTGCCAGCAGTCCCCGGGCGGGCCTAGAGTTGGAAGCTTTCTTT. This chain joins TRBV27 and TRBJ1-1, with unresolved D. Trimming stripped 5 bases from V and 8 bases from J, with 21 bases between. This CDR3 contains 15 residues. Germline CDR1 MNHEY, CDR2 SMNVEV (reference sequence).